Shown below are 23 T cell receptor beta chains from a single sample sequenced in a study. TCRdb ran MiXCR on the RT-PCR reads and lists one entry per CDR3 protein. The repertoire has around 700,000 distinct CDR3 sequences, 14% of them found once; the top ten carry about 3.6%. The sample comprised memory CD4+ T cells from blood. Every receptor here comes from a female donor in good health, serving as a healthy control.

This clonotype has just a few counts. The V call is TRBV20-1, the J call TRBJ1-1; no clear D. Trimming shortened V by 1 base and J by 1 base, and 10 bases separated the two germline ends. The CDR3 has 14 amino acids. Germline-derived CDR1 and CDR2 are DFQATT and SNEGSKA (reference sequence). CDR3 amino acids: CSARGTPKNTEAFF. DNA for the CDR3: TGCAGTGCTAGAGGAACCCCGAAGAACACTGAAGCTTTCTTT.

This clonotype was counted ten times or more. The genes are TRBV20-1 and TRBJ1-2; tentatively, D is TRBD1 (5 bases). The germline V gene encodes CDR1 DFQATT and CDR2 SNEGSKA (reference sequence). V dropped 2 bases and J dropped 4 bases, with 11 bases sitting between them. The CDR3 contains 13 residues. CDR3 protein: CSARIPGRYGYTF. The CDR3 DNA sequence: TGCAGTGCTAGAATCCCAGGGCGCTATGGCTACACCTTC.

Only a few counts were recorded for this clonotype. V gene TRBV12-3 or TRBV12-4 combines with J gene TRBJ2-1, with 7 positions matching TRBD2. J was trimmed by 0 bases and V by 5 bases; bases with no gene match: 7. The CDR3 loop spans 16 amino acids. The CDR3 spells CASSPQLATSYNEQFF. The CDR3 DNA sequence: TGTGCCAGCAGTCCACAACTAGCGACCTCCTACAATGAGCAGTTCTTC.

The table lists this clonotype with a few counts. This sequence joins TRBV2 and TRBJ1-5; D is possibly TRBD1 (5 bases). The V end was cut by 7 bases, the J end by 4 bases, with 11 bases between. Looked up from germline, CDR1 is SNHLY and CDR2 is FYNNEI. This CDR3 comprises 13 residues. CDR3 region: CASNGDGNQPQHF. In DNA, the CDR3 is TGTGCCAGCAATGGGGACGGTAATCAGCCCCAGCATTTT.

This clonotype was counted at least ten times. This chain joins TRBV29-1 and TRBJ2-5, with 8 positions matching TRBD1. The CDR3 extends over 12 amino acids. Germline lookup yields CDR1 SQVTM and CDR2 ANQGSEA. Trimming cost V 6 bases and J 7 bases; bases outside gene matches: 7. The CDR3 here is CSVSDRDATQYF. The CDR3 coding sequence is TGCAGCGTGTCGGACAGGGATGCGACCCAGTACTTC.

This clonotype was detected many times. The chain couples TRBV4-3 to TRBJ2-1; D not certain. Germline V gene sequence: CDR1 LGHNA, CDR2 YSLEER. V shed 4 bases and J shed 9 bases, with 13 bases lying between them. This CDR3 has 13 amino acids. The CDR3 DNA reads TGCGCCAGCAGCCCTAGTCGTTTCGGTGAGCAGTTCTTC. Its protein product is CASSPSRFGEQFF.

This clonotype has ten or more counts. The chain joins TRBV4-3 to TRBJ2-2; 10 nucleotides agree with TRBD2. The junction had 5 bases not matched to a gene; V was cut back by 0 bases and J by 1 base. CDR3 length: 18 amino acids. Germline values: CDR1 LGHNA, CDR2 YSLEER. The CDR3 loop is CASSQDGLAGVNTGELFF. The CDR3 region has the DNA TGCGCCAGCAGCCAAGATGGGCTAGCGGGGGTGAACACCGGGGAGCTGTTTTTT.

This clonotype was observed at least ten times. The chain is built from TRBV27 and TRBJ1-5, with a possible D match to TRBD1 (5 bases). The germline V gene encodes CDR1 MNHEY and CDR2 SMNVEV (reference sequence). This CDR3 comprises 15 residues. The V end was cut by 6 bases, the J end by 0 bases, with 12 bases between. CDR3: CASSLRGTSNQPQHF. In DNA, the CDR3 is TGTGCCAGCAGCCTACGGGGGACTAGCAATCAGCCCCAGCATTTT.

The chain combines TRBV7-2 with TRBJ2-7, with D possibly being TRBD1 or TRBD2 (6 bases each). CDR1 and CDR2 from the germline V gene are SGHTA and FQGNSA. This CDR3 has 15 residues. V was clipped by 1 base and J by 3 bases, with 13 bases between them. For the CDR3, the DNA is TGTGCCAGCAGCTTAGATAGGGGGGCTTTCTACGAGCAGTACTTC. Its translation is CASSLDRGAFYEQYF.

The chain combines TRBV20-1 with TRBJ2-2; TRBD2 aligns across 10 bases. CDR3 length equals 15 residues. CDR1 is DFQATT and CDR2 is SNEGSKA in the germline V gene (reference sequence). Trimming took 0 bases from V and 6 from J; bases not matched to a gene: 4. The CDR3 loop reads CSARDSLAGAGELFF. The CDR3 DNA follows: TGCAGTGCTAGAGACTCGCTAGCGGGAGCCGGGGAGCTGTTTTTT.

This clonotype was counted ten times or more. This chain's CDR3 is CASDTHNQPQHF. CDR3 DNA: TGTGCCAGCGACACGCACAATCAGCCCCAGCATTTT. The chain employs TRBV6-2 or TRBV6-3 and TRBJ1-5; no reliable D call. CDR1 is MNHEY, CDR2 SVGEGT, per germline. V was cut by 8 bases and J by 3 bases, with 8 bases left in between. This CDR3 comprises 12 residues.

V gene TRBV18 combines with J gene TRBJ2-1; 12 bases align to TRBD2. CDR1 KGHSH and CDR2 LQKENI come from the germline V gene. With V trimmed by 0 bases and J by 7 bases, 4 bases remained unmatched. CDR3 length: 16 residues. The CDR3 bases are TGTGCCAGCTCACCACCGCTAGCGGGAGGGGTAAATGAGCAGTTCTTC. Protein product: CASSPPLAGGVNEQFF.

This clonotype was found a few times. J is TRBJ2-1 and V is TRBV28, with TRBD2 as a possible D gene (6 bases). This CDR3 has 13 amino acids. V shed 4 bases and J shed 4 bases, with 8 bases lying between them. Germline CDR1 and CDR2: MDHEN and SYDVKM. CDR3 DNA sequence: TGTGCCAGCAGTTGGGCGGGGTACAATGAGCAGTTCTTC. Its translation is CASSWAGYNEQFF. Drawing the rest from reference TRBV28 and TRBJ2-1, the complete variable domain is DVKVTQSSRYLVKRTGEKVFLECVQDMDHENMFWYRQDPGLGLRLIYFSYDVKMKEKGDIPEGYSVSREKKERFSLILESASTNQTSMYLCASSWAGYNEQFFGPGTRLTVL.

This clonotype occurred many times. This chain links TRBV7-2 with TRBJ2-7, with D perhaps TRBD1 or TRBD2 (7 bases each). The CDR3 contains 12 residues. The V end was cut by 6 bases, the J end by 5 bases, with 11 bases between. The germline gives CDR1 SGHTA, CDR2 FQGNSA. This chain's CDR3 is CASRAGGDEQYF. The CDR3 DNA follows: TGTGCCAGCAGGGCAGGGGGGGACGAGCAGTACTTC.

The chain recombines TRBV6-6 with TRBJ1-3, with D unresolved. The germline CDR1 and CDR2 sequences are MNHNY and SVGAGI (reference sequence). CDR3 length equals 14 residues. The ends were cut back, 7 bases at V and 0 bases at J, with 10 bases in the middle. CDR3 sequence reads: CASKRDNSGNTIYF. CDR3 nucleotide sequence: TGTGCCAGCAAACGTGACAACTCTGGAAACACCATATATTTT.

The table lists this clonotype with a few counts. CDR3 sequence reads: CAITPGENEKLFF. The CDR3, as DNA: TGTGCCATCACTCCAGGGGAAAATGAAAAACTGTTTTTT. This chain connects TRBV10-3 to TRBJ1-4, with D possibly being TRBD1 (6 bases). The CDR3 is 13 amino acids. V was pared by 7 bases and J by 5 bases, with 11 bases between. CDR1 ENHRY and CDR2 SYGVKD come from the germline V gene.

This clonotype was observed a few times. V usage is TRBV9 and J usage is TRBJ2-5, with 12 bases aligning to TRBD2. J was trimmed by 5 bases and V by 0 bases; bases with no gene match: 8. Looked up from germline, CDR1 is SGDLS and CDR2 is YYNGEE. CDR3 length: 17 residues. The CDR3 DNA follows: TGTGCCAGCAGCGTAGGAGCTAGCGGGAGGGCCGGGGAGACCCAGTACTTC. As protein: CASSVGASGRAGETQYF. Supplemented by reference TRBV9 and TRBJ2-5, the full variable domain reads DSGVTQTPKHLITATGQRVTLRCSPRSGDLSVYWYQQSLDQGLQFLIQYYNGEERAKGNILERFSAQQFPDLHSELNLSSLELGDSALYFCASSVGASGRAGETQYFGPGTRLLVL.

This clonotype showed up just a few times. The chain recombines TRBV25-1 with TRBJ2-1; D unclear. The CDR3 sequence is 17 residues long. The V end lost 2 bases, the J end lost 0 bases, and 14 bases lay between the germline ends. The germline CDR1 and CDR2 sequences are MGHDK and SYGVNS. CDR3 loop: CASSEILGLSSYNEQFF. CDR3 DNA: TGTGCCAGCAGTGAAATCCTGGGCCTCAGCTCCTACAATGAGCAGTTCTTC. The variable domain in full, with the rest retrieved from reference TRBV25-1 and TRBJ2-1, is EADIYQTPRYLVIGTGKKITLECSQTMGHDKMYWYQQDPGMELHLIHYSYGVNSTEKGDLSSESTVSRIRTEHFPLTLESARPSHTSQYLCASSEILGLSSYNEQFFGPGTRLTVL.

This clonotype has a count of ten or more. The V call is TRBV29-1, the J call TRBJ1-4; 9 bases line up with TRBD1. The CDR3 runs to 14 residues. CDR1 and CDR2 from the germline V gene are SQVTM and ANQGSEA. V was clipped by 7 bases and J by 6 bases; unmatched bases: 9. DNA of the CDR3: TGCAGCGCCAATAACCGGGACAGGGATGAAAAACTGTTTTTT. Amino acids: CSANNRDRDEKLFF.

This clonotype was observed a few times. This chain joins TRBV5-4 and TRBJ2-7; TRBD1 aligns across 7 bases. The CDR3 length is 18 residues. With 0 bases clipped from V and 9 bases from J, the junction kept 21 bases outside the gene matches. The germline CDR1 and CDR2 sequences are SGHNT and YYREEE (reference sequence). CDR3: CASSLGGTAGGVAFGQYF. The DNA for the CDR3 is TGTGCCAGCAGCTTGGGGGGGACAGCCGGTGGAGTTGCGTTTGGGCAGTACTTC.

This clonotype showed up many times. The chain uses TRBV2 and TRBJ2-7, with 7 positions matching TRBD2. This CDR3 is 16 amino acids long. Germline-derived CDR1 and CDR2 are SNHLY and FYNNEI. Losses at the gene ends were 2 bases for V and 4 bases for J; bases not matched to a gene: 11. The CDR3 sequence is CASSEPLQREFYEQYF. In DNA, the CDR3 is TGTGCCAGCAGTGAACCCCTACAGCGGGAATTTTACGAGCAGTACTTC.

The genes are TRBV5-1 and TRBJ2-7; no clear D gene. Germline V CDR1 and CDR2: SGHRS, YFSETQ. This CDR3 is 14 amino acids long. V lost 6 bases and J 2 bases, leaving 15 bases between the germline ends. The CDR3 DNA reads TGCGCCAGCAATCCCCAACCGGGCCCCTACGAGCAGTACTTC. Its translation is CASNPQPGPYEQYF.

This clonotype was counted many times. The chain is built from TRBV20-1 and TRBJ2-3; TRBD2 aligns across 7 bases. The junction had 9 bases not matched to a gene; V was cut back by 0 bases and J by 6 bases. The CDR3 has 15 residues. Germline assignment: CDR1 DFQATT and CDR2 SNEGSKA (reference sequence). In nucleotides, the CDR3 is TGCAGTGCTAGAGATCCGGCGGGAGTTATCGATACGCAGTATTTT. It specifies CSARDPAGVIDTQYF.